This T cell receptor (beta chain) appears in the sequencing data of a study of T cells in Graves' hyperthyroidism and ophthalmopathy. The study's findings and limits: In blood, most of the thyroid clonotypes expanded above 0.001 were also present.

The trim removed 0 bases at V and 6 bases at J, leaving 6 bases unmatched. Germline values: CDR1 SGHRS, CDR2 YFSETQ. The CDR3 loop spans 16 amino acids. In its sample, this clonotype was seen a few times. Its specificity is unknown. From RNA transcripts, TCR beta CDR3 regions were amplified. HTBI primers were employed in a first-round RT-PCR of the TCR CDR3. TCRdb itself ran the multiplex PCR reads through MiXCR, one entry per CDR3 protein. In the table there are some 440,000 distinct CDR3 sequences, about a sixth of which are singletons. Source material: blood. The TCR sequence derives from a woman aged 18-29 years with Graves' hyperthyroidism. This rearrangement joins TRBV5-1 to TRBJ2-1, with 10 bases lining up with TRBD2. The CDR3 sequence: CASSLVSSGSGNEQFF. The DNA for the CDR3 is TGCGCCAGCAGCTTGGTGTCTAGCGGGAGTGGCAATGAGCAGTTCTTC.